The next 13 T cell receptor beta chains were all read from a single sample in a study of siplizumab effects on memory and regulatory T cells. No antigen has been assigned to these receptors. Coculturing was carried out on the mixed lymphocyte reaction cells. It lasted six to seven days and was done at 37°C. Repertoires were generated with immunoSEQ multiplex PCR, while TCRdb's copy carries only in-frame clones and drops some. This sample has over 14,000 clones, with roughly 50% found just once. Sequenced material: CFSE-low (dividing) CD4+ T cells sorted from an allogeneic mixed lymphocyte reaction. The receptors derive from a human donor in good health; the cells came from an allogeneic mixed lymphocyte reaction.

The CDR3 DNA is TGTGCCAGCAGCGGAGGACTAGCAGGGTACGAGCAGTACTTC. Amino acid sequence: CASSGGLAGYEQYF. The chain recombines TRBV9 with TRBJ2-7; TRBD2 matches at 8 bases. V lost 3 bases to trimming and J lost 4 bases; unmatched junction nucleotides: 6. Per the germline V gene, CDR1 is SGDLS and CDR2 is YYNGEE. CDR3 length: 14 amino acids.

The J gene is TRBJ2-7, the V gene TRBV6-5; D gene unclear. Trimming pared 6 bases from V and 4 bases from J, leaving 7 bases between. CDR1 is MNHEY, CDR2 SVGAGI, per germline. The CDR3 runs to 11 residues. CDR3 protein: CASSPRYEQYF. DNA of the CDR3: TGTGCCAGCAGCCCTAGATACGAGCAGTACTTC.

The rearrangement joins TRBV6-5 to TRBJ1-2; D remains ambiguous. The V gene's germline CDR1 is MNHEY and CDR2 SVGAGI. This CDR3 is built from 13 residues. Trimming took off 6 bases at V and 4 bases at J, with 12 bases between the two ends. This CDR3 is CASSRTESYGYTF. The DNA of the CDR3 is TGTGCCAGCAGCCGAACAGAGTCCTATGGCTACACCTTC.

This clone has only a few counts. The genes are TRBV6-5 and TRBJ1-1; 8 positions match TRBD1. Germline V lookup: CDR1 MNHEY, CDR2 SVGAGI. Trimming took 4 bases from V and 4 from J; bases not matched to a gene: 5. The CDR3 totals 14 residues. The CDR3 DNA reads as TGTGCCAGCAGTTCACGGACAGGGACCACTGAAGCTTTCTTT. Encoded protein: CASSSRTGTTEAFF.

The J gene is TRBJ2-7, the V gene TRBV27, with 7 positions matching TRBD1. The CDR3 sequence is 16 residues long. CDR1 is MNHEY and CDR2 is SMNVEV in the germline V gene (reference sequence). V lost 5 bases, J lost 0 bases, and 10 bases stayed unmatched. The CDR3 nucleotides read TGTGCCAGCAGTCCCCGCATGACAGGGCGCTCCTACGAGCAGTACTTC. It translates to CASSPRMTGRSYEQYF.

This clone was counted between two and nine times. The J gene is TRBJ1-3, the V gene TRBV9, with unresolved D. The CDR3 is made up of 16 amino acids. From germline, CDR1 is SGDLS and CDR2 YYNGEE. Trimming took off 0 bases at V and 0 bases at J, with 10 bases between the two ends. In nucleotides, the CDR3 is TGTGCCAGCAGCGTAGATCTTCGGGGCTCTGGAAACACCATATATTTT. It codes for CASSVDLRGSGNTIYF.

CDR3 DNA sequence: TGTGCCAGCGCGGGACAGAGTAATGAAAAACTGTTTTTT. This translates into CASAGQSNEKLFF. V is TRBV18 and J is TRBJ1-4; 7 bases map to TRBD1. This CDR3 contains 13 residues. The J segment lost 4 bases and the V segment lost 8 bases, leaving 4 bases of the junction unmatched. Looked up from germline, CDR1 is KGHSH and CDR2 is LQKENI.

This clone is a singleton in its sample. The chain recombines TRBV5-1 with TRBJ2-3; D uncertain. V lost 0 bases and J 5 bases, leaving 1 base between the germline ends. Germline V lookup: CDR1 SGHRS, CDR2 YFSETQ. This CDR3 comprises 11 residues. The CDR3 is CASSLEDTQYF. DNA of the CDR3: TGCGCCAGCAGCTTGGAAGATACGCAGTATTTT.

This rearrangement joins TRBV6-1 to TRBJ1-5; D gene uncertain. Trimming took off 8 bases at V and 3 bases at J, with 11 bases between the two ends. CDR1 MNHNS and CDR2 SASEGT come from the germline V gene. CDR3 length equals 13 residues. The CDR3, as DNA: TGTGCCAGCTCAGTTACGCTCAATCAGCCCCAGCATTTT. Amino acid sequence: CASSVTLNQPQHF.

The gene calls are TRBV7-9 and TRBJ1-1, with 7 bases that match TRBD1. This CDR3 region has 15 residues. Germline V CDR1 and CDR2: SEHNR, FQNEAQ (reference sequence). V dropped 5 bases and J dropped 4; count of bases not matched to a gene: 10. Written as DNA, the CDR3 is TGTGCCAGCAGCCTCCAAGGACAGGTGGCCACTGAAGCTTTCTTT. This translates into CASSLQGQVATEAFF. The full variable domain, with the rest looked up from reference TRBV7-9 and TRBJ1-1, is DTGVSQNPRHKITKRGQNVTFRCDPISEHNRLYWYRQTLGQGPEFLTYFQNEAQLEKSRLLSDRFSAERPKGSFSTLEIQRTEQGDSAMYLCASSLQGQVATEAFFGQGTRLTVV.

Written as DNA, the CDR3 is TGCGCCAGCAGCTTGCTTTCGGGGAGCACTGAAGCTTTCTTT. This codes for CASSLLSGSTEAFF. The chain is built from TRBV5-1 and TRBJ1-1; D is uncertain. Trimming took off 1 base at V and 4 bases at J, with 11 bases between the two ends. There are 14 residues in the CDR3. The germline V gene has CDR1 SGHRS and CDR2 YFSETQ.

The count of this clone is one. The gene calls are TRBV28 and TRBJ2-5; 9 bases agree with TRBD2. The CDR3 loop spans 15 amino acids. Germline V CDR1 and CDR2: MDHEN, SYDVKM. V lost 7 bases and J lost 5; bases outside the gene matches: 11. CDR3 region: CASIGGGAPLETQYF. The CDR3 nucleotides read TGTGCCAGCATAGGCGGGGGGGCCCCACTGGAGACCCAGTACTTC.

The chain recombines TRBV7-9 with TRBJ1-2; TRBD1 agrees at 7 bases. The CDR3 has 15 amino acids. Germline assignment: CDR1 SEHNR and CDR2 FQNEAQ (reference sequence). V trimming: 4 bases; J trimming: 6 bases; junction bases outside the gene matches: 11. The CDR3 DNA is TGTGCCAGCAGCTCGCCCGCAACAGGGGTGAATGGCTACACCTTC. Translation gives CASSSPATGVNGYTF.